These 28 T cell receptor beta chains share one sample of origin, sequenced in a study of cytomegalovirus exposure and HLA in healthy donors. The primer mix had 60 Vbeta and 13 Jbeta primers. Using immunoSEQ multiplex PCR, the repertoire was profiled, and TCRdb retains in-frame clones only, with some absent. This table holds 96,000 or so clones, about 70% found once. Sequences were obtained from PBMCs. These receptors came from a female donor in good health and CMV-seropositive.

The J gene is TRBJ2-3, the V gene TRBV7-2; 9 bases fit TRBD2. This CDR3 region has 16 residues. V dropped 3 bases and J dropped 5; count of bases not matched to a gene: 9. Germline-derived CDR1 and CDR2 are SGHTA and FQGNSA. The CDR3 coding sequence is TGTGCCAGCAGCTTTGGTTTTGGGCGGGGGGGAGATACGCAGTATTTT. It encodes CASSFGFGRGGDTQYF.

This chain uses TRBV4-3 with TRBJ1-3; D not certain. Trimming removed 5 bases at V and 9 bases at J, with 17 bases between. The CDR3 covers 14 residues. The germline gives CDR1 LGHNA, CDR2 YSLEER. CDR3 coding DNA: TGCGCCAGCAGCTTCGGACTCTCTCCCCCCACCATATATTTT. Protein product: CASSFGLSPPTIYF.

The chain has TRBV5-1 and TRBJ2-7; 9 nucleotides align to TRBD2. CDR1 is SGHRS and CDR2 is YFSETQ in the germline V gene. J lost 5 bases, V lost 2 bases, and 5 bases had no gene match. The CDR3 totals 14 residues. CDR3: CASSLASGKNEQYF. Here the CDR3 DNA reads TGCGCCAGCAGCTTAGCTAGCGGGAAAAACGAGCAGTACTTC.

The chain recombines TRBV28 with TRBJ1-6; D possibly corresponds to TRBD1 (5 bases). The CDR3 contains 15 residues. CDR1 is MDHEN, CDR2 SYDVKM, per germline. V lost 3 bases and J lost 7, with 13 bases in between. The CDR3: CASSFLVTANSPLHF. DNA for the CDR3: TGTGCCAGCAGTTTCCTTGTGACAGCAAATTCACCCCTCCACTTT.

The CDR3 protein is CAISESSIGNEQFF. In nucleotides, the CDR3 is TGTGCCATCAGTGAGTCATCTATCGGCAATGAGCAGTTCTTC. The gene calls are TRBV10-3 and TRBJ2-1; D gene uncertain. Germline lookup yields CDR1 ENHRY and CDR2 SYGVKD. Trimming pared 0 bases from V and 6 bases from J, leaving 9 bases between. CDR3 length: 14 residues.

The V gene is TRBV11-3, the J gene TRBJ2-1; a weak D match, TRBD1 (5 bases). This CDR3 has 11 residues. V lost 5 bases, J lost 14 bases, and 13 bases lay in between. Looked up from germline, CDR1 is SGHNT and CDR2 is YENEEA. The CDR3 protein is CASSPRKGEFF. Here the CDR3 DNA reads TGTGCCAGCAGCCCCAGGAAAGGGGAGTTCTTC.

This clone was observed a few times. The chain recombines TRBV4-3 with TRBJ2-5, with TRBD2 matching over 8 bases. Losses at the gene ends were 0 bases for V and 5 bases for J; bases not matched to a gene: 11. Germline V gene data show CDR1 as LGHNA and CDR2 as YSLEER. The CDR3 length is 17 residues. The CDR3 nucleotides are TGCGCCAGCAGCCAAGACCGGCTACGGACTAGCCACGAGACCCAGTACTTC. It yields the protein CASSQDRLRTSHETQYF.

The CDR3 is CASSFNRADTQYF. The CDR3 nucleotides read TGTGCCAGCAGCTTCAACAGGGCGGATACGCAGTATTTT. The chain links TRBV7-2 to TRBJ2-3; possibly TRBD1 for D (6 bases). V lost 3 bases, J lost 6 bases, and 10 bases lay in between. CDR1 SGHTA and CDR2 FQGNSA come from the germline V gene. The length of the CDR3 is 13 residues.

CDR3 nucleotides: TGTGCCAGCAGGAGACAGATTACTTATGGCTACACCTTC. Its translation is CASRRQITYGYTF. This chain links TRBV28 with TRBJ1-2, with D tentatively TRBD1 (5 bases). V was cut by 6 bases and J by 5 bases, with 13 bases left in between. This CDR3 has 13 amino acids. CDR1 MDHEN and CDR2 SYDVKM come from the germline V gene.

The chain carries TRBV19 and TRBJ2-5, with D tentatively TRBD2 (5 bases). This CDR3 is 14 amino acids long. Between the trimmed V and J ends, which lost 4 bases and 5 bases, there was a span of 14 bases. Germline CDR1 LNHDA, CDR2 SQIVND (reference sequence). CDR3 region: CASSTNGGRETQYF. Here the CDR3 DNA reads TGTGCCAGTAGTACGAACGGAGGAAGGGAGACCCAGTACTTC.

The CDR3 DNA is TGTGCCACCAGCATACAGGGTAACACTGAAGCTTTCTTT. Translating gives CATSIQGNTEAFF. The chain is built from TRBV15 and TRBJ1-1; possible D gene TRBD1, 6 bases. V lost 4 bases to trimming and J lost 2 bases, with 8 bases between them. The CDR3 totals 13 residues. Germline loops: CDR1 LNHNV, CDR2 YYDKDF (reference sequence).

The chain has TRBV5-6 and TRBJ2-6; TRBD2 is a possible D gene (5 bases). Germline V gene data show CDR1 as SGHDT and CDR2 as YYEEEE. The CDR3 is 19 residues long. V dropped 1 base and J dropped 2 bases, with 19 bases sitting between them. The CDR3 region is CASSLYGLLRVPGANVLTF. The CDR3 DNA reads TGTGCCAGCAGCTTGTATGGACTCCTGAGGGTCCCTGGGGCCAACGTCCTGACTTTC.

The gene calls are TRBV2 and TRBJ1-1, with D unclear. The CDR3 runs 14 residues. Germline values: CDR1 SNHLY, CDR2 FYNNEI. The germline V and J ends were trimmed by 6 bases and 4 bases, with 15 bases remaining between them. The CDR3 DNA follows: TGTGCCAGCAGGATATCCATCCTATTCACTGAAGCTTTCTTT. This sequence encodes CASRISILFTEAFF.

J is TRBJ1-1 and V is TRBV10-3; D is unclear. The ends were cut back, 4 bases at V and 2 bases at J, with 8 bases in the middle. Per the germline V gene, CDR1 is ENHRY and CDR2 is SYGVKD. The CDR3 sequence is 13 residues long. The CDR3 nucleotides read TGTGCCATCAGTGGAAGTAGTAACACTGAAGCTTTCTTT. This codes for CAISGSSNTEAFF.

V usage is TRBV19 and J usage is TRBJ1-5, with D hard to call. The CDR3 is 13 amino acids. Trimming removed 7 bases at V and 5 bases at J, with 12 bases between. CDR1 LNHDA and CDR2 SQIVND come from the germline V gene (reference sequence). CDR3 sequence reads: CASTGGGYQPQHF. The DNA for the CDR3 is TGTGCCAGTACGGGAGGCGGATATCAGCCCCAGCATTTT.

The CDR3 DNA sequence: TGTGCCAGCAGTGAAAGACTAGCGGGAGGCAATGAGCAGTTCTTC. This codes for CASSERLAGGNEQFF. The chain links TRBV6-4 to TRBJ2-1; 13 positions agree with TRBD2. Germline loops: CDR1 MRHNA, CDR2 SNTAGT. The J segment lost 6 bases and the V segment lost 3 bases, leaving 2 bases of the junction unmatched. This CDR3 contains 15 residues.

V gene TRBV11-3 combines with J gene TRBJ2-1; a possible D gene is TRBD2 (6 bases). This CDR3 has 13 residues. Germline V gene data show CDR1 as SGHNT and CDR2 as YENEEA. With 5 bases removed from V and 3 bases from J, the gap between germline ends came to 8 bases. The CDR3, as DNA: TGTGCCAGCAGCCCCGGGGGCTACAATGAGCAGTTCTTC. It specifies CASSPGGYNEQFF.

V is TRBV6-6 and J is TRBJ2-5; 7 nucleotides align to TRBD1. Germline V CDR1 and CDR2: MNHNY, SVGAGI (reference sequence). This CDR3 is built from 13 residues. Trimming removed 5 bases from V and 5 bases from J; junction bases left unmatched: 5. The CDR3 here is CASSGYRGETQYF. DNA for the CDR3: TGTGCCAGCAGTGGCTACAGGGGTGAGACCCAGTACTTC.

The genes are TRBV9 and TRBJ2-7; 7 bases are a match to TRBD2. The ends lost 3 bases at V and 5 bases at J; junction bases unmatched: 11. The CDR3 is 15 amino acids. The germline V gene has CDR1 SGDLS and CDR2 YYNGEE. CDR3 protein: CASSAGGWGRDEQYF. In DNA, the CDR3 is TGTGCCAGCAGCGCCGGAGGGTGGGGGAGGGACGAGCAGTACTTC.

This clone has a handful of counts. The J gene is TRBJ2-7, the V gene TRBV7-2; 7 nucleotides line up with TRBD2. After removal of 3 bases from V and 0 bases from J, the junction contained 5 bases not matched to a gene. This CDR3 is 15 amino acids long. Germline V lookup: CDR1 SGHTA, CDR2 FQGNSA. CDR3 region: CASSFRLADSYEQYF. The CDR3 DNA reads TGTGCCAGCAGCTTCCGCCTAGCGGACTCCTACGAGCAGTACTTC.

Of note for this clone: The same CDR3 arises from other DNA sequences in this sample as well. The gene calls are TRBV5-6 and TRBJ1-2, with D uncertain. V dropped 0 bases and J dropped 8 bases, with 8 bases sitting between them. The CDR3 runs to 12 residues. Germline V lookup: CDR1 SGHDT, CDR2 YYEEEE. CDR3 sequence reads: CASSLEAGGYTF. The CDR3 bases are TGTGCCAGCAGCTTGGAGGCGGGAGGCTACACCTTC.

The CDR3 nucleotides are TGTGCCAGCAGCGCGCAGGGACTCGTGAATGAAAAACTGTTTTTT. Its protein product is CASSAQGLVNEKLFF. This chain uses TRBV7-8 with TRBJ1-4; a weak D match, TRBD1 (5 bases). The CDR3 is 15 residues long. Trimming cost V 5 bases and J 5 bases, with 15 bases left between them. Germline V gene lookup returns CDR1 SGHVS and CDR2 FQNEAQ.

The chain uses TRBV5-1 and TRBJ2-5; 7 bases are shared with TRBD1. V was pared by 2 bases and J by 1 base, with 2 bases of the junction left unmatched. The CDR3 consists of 14 residues. CDR1 and CDR2 (germline): SGHRS, YFSETQ. The CDR3 DNA is TGCGCCAGCAGCTTCGGGACAGCCCAAGAGACCCAGTACTTC. Translation gives CASSFGTAQETQYF.

This clone was observed a single time. The chain has TRBV7-9 and TRBJ1-1; D unclear. V shed 5 bases and J shed 2 bases, with 18 bases lying between them. CDR3 length equals 16 residues. Germline CDR1 SEHNR, CDR2 FQNEAQ (reference sequence). The CDR3 is CASSPSRPILNTEAFF. CDR3 sequence (DNA): TGTGCCAGCAGCCCTAGTCGACCAATACTCAACACTGAAGCTTTCTTT.

This chain uses TRBV11-1 with TRBJ1-5; D is unresolved. With 3 bases removed from V and 6 bases from J, the gap between germline ends came to 9 bases. Looked up from germline, CDR1 is SGHAT and CDR2 is FQDESV (reference sequence). The CDR3 is made up of 13 amino acids. The CDR3 DNA sequence: TGTGCCAGCAGCTTCCAGCCGGGTCAGCCCCAGCATTTT. It is translated as CASSFQPGQPQHF.

The chain carries TRBV7-2 and TRBJ2-7, with 8 bases fitting TRBD2. Germline CDR1 is SGHTA and CDR2 is FQGNSA. The CDR3 loop spans 14 amino acids. The ends lost 2 bases at V and 3 bases at J; junction bases unmatched: 3. In nucleotides, the CDR3 is TGTGCCAGCAGCTTACGGGGGGGCCGCTACGAGCAGTACTTC. This translates into CASSLRGGRYEQYF.

This clone appeared once. V and J are TRBV7-2 and TRBJ1-6; TRBD1 matches 7 bases. CDR3 length: 14 amino acids. Trimming at V came to 5 bases and at J to 8 bases, leaving 6 bases not matched to a gene. Germline V gives CDR1 SGHTA, CDR2 FQGNSA. In DNA, the CDR3 is TGTGCCAGCAGCCTAACAGGGGACCATTCACCCCTCCACTTT. Amino acid sequence: CASSLTGDHSPLHF.

This clone was seen a handful of times. V is TRBV2 and J is TRBJ2-1; 9 nucleotides match TRBD2. CDR3 size: 15 residues. CDR1 and CDR2 from the germline V gene are SNHLY and FYNNEI. The V and J ends lost 6 bases and 3 bases, in that order; junction bases with no gene match: 6. CDR3 DNA: TGTGCCAGCAGAATGCCTAGCGGGAACTACAATGAGCAGTTCTTC. Translated: CASRMPSGNYNEQFF. Using reference TRBV2 and TRBJ2-1 for the parts outside the CDR3, the full variable domain is EPEVTQTPSHQVTQMGQEVILRCVPISNHLYFYWYRQILGQKVEFLVSFYNNEISEKSEIFDDQFSVERPDGSNFTLKIRSTKLEDSAMYFCASRMPSGNYNEQFFGPGTRLTVL.